These 2 T cell receptor beta chains were sequenced from one sample in a study of cytomegalovirus exposure and HLA in healthy donors. PCR primers comprised 60 Vbeta and 13 Jbeta primers. Profiling relied on immunoSEQ multiplex PCR, and the TCRdb table lists in-frame clones only, not all of them. The sample has some 110,000 clones, 75% to 90% seen once. The specimen was PBMCs. The receptors were gathered from a young man in good health and CMV-seropositive.

The rearrangement joins TRBV6-4 to TRBJ2-1, with 11 bases identical to TRBD2. The V segment lost 6 bases and the J segment 5 bases; nucleotides outside the gene matches: 6. Germline CDR1 and CDR2: MRHNA and SNTAGT. This CDR3 has 15 residues. CDR3 nucleotides: TGTGCCAGCAGGCCTAGCGGGGGGCTTGACAATGAGCAGTTCTTC. It specifies CASRPSGGLDNEQFF.

The V call is TRBV10-3, the J call TRBJ2-3; 12 bases line up with TRBD2. Per germline, CDR1 ENHRY and CDR2 SYGVKD. V was pared by 4 bases and J by 14 bases, with 7 bases of the junction left unmatched. The CDR3 runs to 13 residues. CDR3 amino acids: CAISGPTSGGAYF. In nucleotides, the CDR3 is TGTGCCATCAGTGGACCGACTAGCGGGGGAGCGTATTTT.